A single sample is the source of the 11 T cell receptor beta chains below, sequenced in a study of sequential checkpoint blockade in melanoma. This table comes from immunoSEQ multiplex PCR, and its TCRdb copy is limited to in-frame clones, with some not included. The table shows 10,000 to 15,000 clones, with around a fifth occurring only once. Treatment described: randomized to nivolumab then ipilimumab (arm A) or the reverse (arm B). Sequenced here: tumor tissue (inferred from file names), sampled from a patient given nivolumab and ipilimumab in sequence. Every receptor here comes from a human donor with melanoma.

The chain carries TRBV19 and TRBJ1-1; D unresolved. V lost 5 bases and J lost 3, with 10 bases in between. The CDR3 is 13 amino acids. CDR1 is LNHDA, CDR2 SQIVND, per germline (reference sequence). In DNA form, the CDR3 reads TGTGCCAGTAGTTCTTTAATAGACACTGAAGCTTTCTTT. This codes for CASSSLIDTEAFF.

This clone was picked up a small number of times. The J gene is TRBJ1-1, the V gene TRBV6-8, with D hard to call. The V and J ends lost 6 bases and 4 bases respectively, with 15 bases between them. The CDR3 spans 14 residues. Germline lookup yields CDR1 MNHGY and CDR2 SAAAGT. CDR3 in amino acids: CASSAILGVTEAFF. The CDR3 DNA reads TGTGCCAGCAGCGCCATCCTGGGAGTCACTGAAGCTTTCTTT.

The chain employs TRBV6-8 and TRBJ2-5; TRBD1 agrees at 11 bases. The CDR3 spans 17 residues. The V segment lost 0 bases and the J segment 3 bases; nucleotides outside the gene matches: 6. Germline values: CDR1 MNHGY, CDR2 SAAAGT. Written as DNA, the CDR3 is TGTGCCAGCAGTTACTCGTTAGGACAGGGGGCGAAAGAGACCCAGTACTTC. Amino acids: CASSYSLGQGAKETQYF.

The CDR3 here is CASSDRERTEAFF. The CDR3, as DNA: TGTGCCAGCAGTGACAGGGAGAGGACTGAAGCTTTCTTT. The chain recombines TRBV6-8 with TRBJ1-1, with 7 nucleotides matching TRBD1. Per germline, CDR1 MNHGY and CDR2 SAAAGT. The CDR3 length is 13 residues. V trimming: 5 bases; J trimming: 5 bases; junction bases outside the gene matches: 5.

The chain recombines TRBV18 with TRBJ1-1; 9 positions match TRBD1. Germline V gene sequence: CDR1 KGHSH, CDR2 LQKENI. With V trimmed by 4 bases and J by 6 bases, 9 bases remained unmatched. This CDR3 has 15 residues. CDR3 in DNA: TGTGCCAGCTCACGCCGTACAGGGGGCGGACCTGAAGCTTTCTTT. Protein: CASSRRTGGGPEAFF.

The chain links TRBV6-8 to TRBJ2-5; TRBD1 aligns across 8 bases. This CDR3 has 12 residues. CDR1 is MNHGY and CDR2 is SAAAGT in the germline V gene. Trimming at V came to 6 bases and at J to 4 bases, leaving 1 base not matched to a gene. This CDR3 is CASRQGVETQYF. The CDR3 DNA reads as TGTGCCAGCAGACAGGGGGTAGAGACCCAGTACTTC.

This clone was seen more than once but under ten times. V is TRBV9 and J is TRBJ1-5; no clear D gene. The V end lost 3 bases, the J end lost 8 bases, and 12 bases lay between the germline ends. The CDR3 contains 13 residues. The germline CDR1 and CDR2 sequences are SGDLS and YYNGEE. As DNA, the CDR3 is TGTGCCAGCAGCGCCGGATTCGGTGAGCCCCAGCATTTT. Translation gives CASSAGFGEPQHF. The full variable domain, rest sourced from reference TRBV9 and TRBJ1-5, is DSGVTQTPKHLITATGQRVTLRCSPRSGDLSVYWYQQSLDQGLQFLIQYYNGEERAKGNILERFSAQQFPDLHSELNLSSLELGDSALYFCASSAGFGEPQHFGDGTRLSIL.

The CDR3 bases are TGTGCCAGCAGTTGGGAAGGGCTAGGCACTGAAGCTTTCTTT. Its protein product is CASSWEGLGTEAFF. The chain recombines TRBV28 with TRBJ1-1, with D unclear. V lost 4 bases to trimming and J lost 4 bases, with 13 bases between them. The CDR3 runs to 14 residues. From germline, CDR1 is MDHEN and CDR2 SYDVKM.

This rearrangement joins TRBV5-1 to TRBJ1-1; the match to TRBD1 covers 7 bases. Germline CDR1 reads SGHRS; CDR2 reads YFSETQ. V lost 4 bases and J lost 0; bases outside the gene matches: 15. The CDR3 runs to 18 residues. As DNA, the CDR3 is TGCGCCAGCAGCCTCGCCAGAGGGGGCGTCACCATGAACACTGAAGCTTTCTTT. Translated, it gives CASSLARGGVTMNTEAFF.

V gene TRBV2 combines with J gene TRBJ1-2, with D possibly matching TRBD1 (6 bases). CDR1 is SNHLY and CDR2 is FYNNEI in the germline V gene. The CDR3 has 15 amino acids. V lost 6 bases, J lost 6 bases, and 20 bases lay in between. Here the CDR3 reads CASSPIREGGDGYTF. The CDR3 nucleotides are TGTGCCAGCAGCCCCATTCGGGAAGGGGGGGATGGCTACACCTTC.

This chain uses TRBV6-8 with TRBJ1-2, with a weak D call TRBD1 (6 bases). This CDR3 has 13 amino acids. Germline V gives CDR1 MNHGY, CDR2 SAAAGT. V lost 0 bases and J 7 bases, leaving 9 bases between the germline ends. CDR3 region: CASSYSDSRGYTF. CDR3 nucleotides: TGTGCCAGCAGTTACTCGGACAGCCGTGGCTACACCTTC.